Listed below are T cell receptor beta chains from one sample, sequenced in a study of early T cells in non-severe SARS-CoV-2 infection. From the 5' RACE reads, TCRdb called clonotypes with MiXCR, one entry per CDR3 protein. The table includes some 41,000 distinct CDR3 sequences, approximately 22% detected once. Sequenced here: whole blood, sampled at baseline. Receptors originate from an adult who was a healthcare worker with PCR-confirmed SARS-CoV-2 infection or an uninfected control (not recorded which). Both conserved end residues are part of each CDR3. D genes are given only for firm matches. Where a row states a size, it is once, few, many or the class of an expanded clone; other rows omit it.

d_call	clone_size	v_call	j_call	cdr3_aa	cdr3_nt
TRBD2	few	TRBV10-3	TRBJ2-3	CAISEPLLAGRDTQYF	TGTGCCATCAGTGAGCCCCTTTTAGCGGGGCGAGATACGCAGTATTTT
.	.	TRBV12-3/TRBV12-4	TRBJ2-3	CASSSPSTDTQYF	TGTGCCAGCAGCTCCCCGTCCACAGATACGCAGTATTTT
.	few	TRBV20-1	TRBJ2-1	CSARSGEEYNEQFF	TGCAGTGCCCGGTCGGGGGAAGAATACAATGAGCAGTTCTTC
TRBD1	once	TRBV6-5	TRBJ2-1	CASSDGTGDNEQFF	TGTGCCAGCAGTGACGGGACAGGGGACAATGAGCAGTTCTTC
.	.	TRBV5-5	TRBJ1-1	CASSLARDTEAFF	TGTGCCAGCAGCTTGGCCCGGGACACTGAAGCTTTCTTT
.	.	TRBV12-3/TRBV12-4	TRBJ1-4	CASSSPGLINEKLFF	TGTGCCAGCAGTTCTCCGGGACTGATTAATGAAAAACTGTTTTTT
.	.	TRBV7-2	TRBJ1-1	CASSSAPGANTEAFF	TGTGCCAGCAGCTCAGCTCCAGGGGCGAACACTGAAGCTTTCTTT
.	.	TRBV10-1	TRBJ1-1	CASSDYGSSEAFF	TGCGCCAGCAGTGATTATGGTTCGAGTGAAGCTTTCTTT
TRBD2	many	TRBV11-2	TRBJ2-3	CASSPRTSEADTQYF	TGTGCCAGCAGCCCTCGGACTAGCGAGGCAGATACGCAGTATTTT
.	many	TRBV5-1	TRBJ1-2	CASSLDRSNYGYTF	TGCGCCAGCAGCTTGGACAGATCTAACTATGGCTACACCTTC
.	few	TRBV10-3	TRBJ2-2	CAISESENTGELFF	TGTGCCATCAGTGAGTCAGAGAACACCGGGGAGCTGTTTTTT
.	.	TRBV6-2/TRBV6-3	TRBJ2-1	CASSYFEGNEQFF	TGTGCCAGCAGTTACTTTGAGGGCAATGAGCAGTTCTTC
TRBD1	.	TRBV7-6	TRBJ1-2	CASSLDRTGHGYTF	TGTGCCAGCAGCTTAGATCGGACAGGGCATGGCTACACCTTC
TRBD2	.	TRBV5-5	TRBJ2-2	CASSLLAGSTGELLF	TGTGCCAGCAGCTTACTAGCGGGGTCCACCGGGGAGCTGCTTTTT
TRBD1	.	TRBV4-1	TRBJ1-1	CASSPGQGSTEAFF	TGCGCCAGCAGCCCCGGACAGGGGAGCACTGAAGCTTTCTTT
.	medium-sized	TRBV19	TRBJ1-6	CASSMHPASRNSPLHF	TGTGCCAGTAGTATGCATCCGGCCAGCCGAAATTCACCCCTCCATTTT
.	.	TRBV12-3/TRBV12-4	TRBJ1-3	CASSPGLENTIYF	TGTGCCAGCAGTCCGGGCCTTGAAAACACCATATATTTT
.	.	TRBV29-1	TRBJ2-5	CSVEGLQETQYF	TGCAGCGTTGAAGGGCTCCAAGAGACCCAGTACTTC
TRBD1	few	TRBV19	TRBJ2-2	CASNRKQGFLNTGELFF	TGTGCCAGTAACCGGAAACAGGGGTTTCTTAACACCGGGGAGCTGTTTTTT
.	.	TRBV6-6	TRBJ2-1	CASTAWRGVGNEQFF	TGTGCCAGCACCGCCTGGAGGGGGGTGGGCAATGAGCAGTTCTTC
TRBD2	once	TRBV4-1	TRBJ2-1	CASSQVGGALSVHEQFF	TGCGCCAGCAGCCAAGTCGGGGGGGCCCTTTCGGTCCATGAGCAGTTCTTC
.	few	TRBV11-2	TRBJ2-1	CASSLGSYNEQFF	TGTGCCAGCAGCTTAGGGTCCTACAATGAGCAGTTCTTC
.	.	TRBV7-6	TRBJ1-1	CASSPDSSFMNTEAFF	TGTGCCAGCAGCCCCGACAGTAGCTTCATGAACACTGAAGCTTTCTTT
TRBD2	.	TRBV5-5	TRBJ2-2	CASSSWTSGGAGRELFF	TGTGCCAGCAGCTCCTGGACTAGCGGGGGCGCCGGCCGGGAGCTGTTTTTT
TRBD1	.	TRBV7-6	TRBJ2-5	CASSNIGQGAKQETQYF	TGTGCCAGCAGCAATATCGGACAGGGGGCTAAACAAGAGACCCAGTACTTC
.	.	TRBV5-4	TRBJ1-1	CASSFPEGTEAFF	TGTGCCAGCAGCTTCCCCGAGGGCACTGAAGCTTTCTTT
.	few	TRBV11-2	TRBJ2-4	CASSLLGLVGGIQYF	TGTGCCAGCAGCCTCTTGGGGCTAGTGGGGGGCATTCAGTACTTC
TRBD1	.	TRBV19	TRBJ2-2	CASSPRDSPTGELFF	TGTGCCAGTAGTCCCCGGGACAGTCCCACCGGGGAGCTGTTTTTT
TRBD2	few	TRBV11-2	TRBJ2-1	CASSLDSGGPNEQFF	TGTGCCAGCAGCTTAGATTCGGGAGGACCCAATGAGCAGTTCTTC
TRBD2	few	TRBV9	TRBJ2-1	CASSARTSGGYNEQFF	TGTGCCAGCAGCGCCCGGACTAGCGGGGGATACAATGAGCAGTTCTTC
.	once	TRBV9	TRBJ2-5	CASSVFGGETQYF	TGTGCCAGCAGCGTATTTGGGGGTGAGACCCAGTACTTC
.	.	TRBV4-3	TRBJ2-7	CASSQAASSTYEQYF	TGCGCCAGCAGCCAAGCGGCCAGCTCCACCTACGAGCAGTACTTC
.	.	TRBV19	TRBJ1-5	CASSIVASRGTSNQPQHF	TGTGCCAGTAGTATAGTGGCCTCCAGGGGAACCAGCAATCAGCCCCAGCATTTT
TRBD1	.	TRBV4-3	TRBJ1-3	CASSPGTGGSGNTIYF	TGCGCCAGCAGCCCCGGGACAGGGGGGTCTGGAAACACCATATATTTT
TRBD2	.	TRBV4-3	TRBJ2-5	CASSQDYDWRGGRETQYF	TGCGCCAGCAGCCAAGATTACGATTGGCGGGGGGGCCGGGAGACCCAGTACTTC
.	few	TRBV3-1	TRBJ1-1	CASSHAENTEAFF	TGTGCCAGCAGCCACGCGGAGAACACTGAAGCTTTCTTT
.	few	TRBV30	TRBJ2-5	CAWGQSEETQYF	TGTGCCTGGGGACAAAGTGAAGAGACCCAGTACTTC
.	few	TRBV7-9	TRBJ1-2	CASSTSTAVNYGYTF	TGTGCCAGCAGCACGTCGACAGCTGTTAACTATGGCTACACCTTC
TRBD2	few	TRBV12-3/TRBV12-4	TRBJ2-5	CASSELAGVQETQYF	TGTGCCAGCAGTGAACTAGCGGGGGTACAAGAGACCCAGTACTTC
.	few	TRBV11-2	TRBJ2-2	CASSFQPNTGELFF	TGTGCCAGCAGCTTCCAGCCGAACACCGGGGAGCTGTTTTTT